The rows below give T cell receptor beta chains drawn from one sample of a study of shared clonotypes between healthy human individuals. Only in-frame clones appear in the TCRdb table, and some are missing; sequencing was by immunoSEQ multiplex PCR. The table includes about 190,000 clones, approximately 61% detected once. The sequencing input was memory CD4+ T cells sorted from blood. These TCRs come from a man aged 25-40 years in good health. Each CDR3 is given with its conserved first and last residue. The D gene is left open where the match is weak. Expanded clones are given a class, and other clones once, few, many or no size at all.

v_gene	j_gene	abundance	d_gene	CDR3nt	CDR3aa
TRBV5-6	TRBJ2-2	.	.	TGTGCCAGCAGTTGGCTCTTCACCGGGGAGCTGTTTTTT	CASSWLFTGELFF
TRBV28	TRBJ1-2	.	.	TGTGCCAGCAGTTTGTCAGACTATAACTATGGCTACACCTTC	CASSLSDYNYGYTF
TRBV5-6	TRBJ1-2	.	.	TGTGCCAGCAGCCGCGACGACACCTACACCTTC	CASSRDDTYTF
TRBV4-1	TRBJ2-1	.	TRBD1	TGCGCCAGCAGCCAGGACCGGACAGGGGGGTACAATGAGCAGTTCTTC	CASSQDRTGGYNEQFF
TRBV9	TRBJ2-3	few	.	TGTGCCAGCAGCGTAGCAGTCGGGACCAGCACAGATACGCAGTATTTT	CASSVAVGTSTDTQYF
TRBV7-9	TRBJ1-3	.	.	TGTGCCAGCAGTTTCCGGGACGTTAGAAACACCATATATTTT	CASSFRDVRNTIYF
TRBV6-1	TRBJ1-2	.	.	TGTGCCAGCAGTGAAGCCATTATCGGCTATGGCTACACCTTC	CASSEAIIGYGYTF
TRBV7-3	TRBJ2-1	.	TRBD1	TGTGCCAGCAGCTTATGGACAGGGTTTGAGCAGTTCTTC	CASSLWTGFEQFF
TRBV18	TRBJ1-5	.	.	TGTGCCAGCTCACCAGGCTTTGGTCAGCCCCAGCATTTT	CASSPGFGQPQHF
TRBV6-5	TRBJ1-2	many	.	TGTGCCAGCAGGAGGTTTGGCTACACCTTC	CASRRFGYTF
TRBV10-3	TRBJ1-2	many	.	TGTGCCACCAGCCAGATGGGGGGATCTAACTATGGCTACACCTTC	CATSQMGGSNYGYTF
TRBV6-1	TRBJ2-7	few	.	TGTGCCAGCAGTGAAGCGCTTCTGGACTCAGACTACGAGCAGTACTTC	CASSEALLDSDYEQYF
TRBV5-1	TRBJ2-2	few	.	TGCGCCAGCAGTCAACTCGGGGCGGGGAACACCGGGGAGCTGTTTTTT	CASSQLGAGNTGELFF
TRBV7-2	TRBJ2-1	.	.	TGTGCGAGTCGCCGGGCAGGGGATGAGCAGTTCTTC	CASRRAGDEQFF
TRBV5-4	TRBJ2-7	.	TRBD1	TGTGCCAGCAGCCGTGGGACAGATCTATCCTACGAGCAGTACTTC	CASSRGTDLSYEQYF
TRBV28	TRBJ1-2	few	.	TGTGCCAGCGTTGAAGGGCGGACAGCTTATGGCTACACCTTC	CASVEGRTAYGYTF
TRBV6-4	TRBJ1-1	.	TRBD1	TGTGCCAGCAGTGACTCGAGCACAGGGGGTCGGAGCACTGAAGCTTTCTTT	CASSDSSTGGRSTEAFF
TRBV7-7	TRBJ2-5	few	.	TGTGCCAGCAGCCCTGATGGGGGATGGGAGACCCAGTACTTC	CASSPDGGWETQYF
TRBV18	TRBJ1-5	.	.	TGTGCCAGCTCATCCCTCCGGGGAGGAGGTCAGCCCCAGCATTTT	CASSSLRGGGQPQHF
TRBV21-1	TRBJ1-5	.	.	TGTGCCAGCCCCTTAGTCCCGGATAGCAATCAGCCCCAGCATTTT	CASPLVPDSNQPQHF
TRBV6-1	TRBJ1-4	.	.	TGTGCCAGCAGTGAAGGACAGAATGAAAAACTGTTTTTT	CASSEGQNEKLFF
TRBV9	TRBJ2-5	.	.	TGTGCCAGCAGCGTAGGGCAGAGAGAGACCCAGTACTTC	CASSVGQRETQYF
TRBV6-1	TRBJ1-1	.	.	TGTGCCAGCAGTGAAATGCGGGACACTGAAGCTTTCTTT	CASSEMRDTEAFF
TRBV7-6	TRBJ2-1	.	.	TGTGCCAGCAGCTTAAGTGGGAGCTGGAACAATGAGCAGTTCTTC	CASSLSGSWNNEQFF
TRBV5-3	TRBJ2-2	.	.	TGTGCCAGAAGCCAACCGGGACACCCTCGCGCCGGGGAGCTGTTTTTT	CARSQPGHPRAGELFF
TRBV18	TRBJ2-5	.	TRBD1	TGTGCCAGCTCACCCAACCAAGGGACAGCCAAAGAGACCCAGTACTTC	CASSPNQGTAKETQYF
TRBV18	TRBJ2-2	.	.	.	CASSPSVPGVTGELFF
TRBV29-1	TRBJ1-1	.	.	TGCAGCGTCTCTAAGGGGGACACTGAAGCTTTCTTT	CSVSKGDTEAFF
TRBV28	TRBJ1-4	.	TRBD1	TGTGCCAGCAGTCGACAGGGGGCCACTAATGAAAAACTGTTTTTT	CASSRQGATNEKLFF
TRBV28	TRBJ1-2	.	.	TGTGCCAGCAGTTCTACTGGGGGCGCATTTCTCAATGGCTACACCTTC	CASSSTGGAFLNGYTF
TRBV11-2	TRBJ2-7	.	.	TGTGCCAGCAGCTTATATTTGCAGGGAGCCTACGAGCAGTACTTC	CASSLYLQGAYEQYF
TRBV19	TRBJ1-5	once	TRBD1	TGTGCCAGTAGTATGCGACAGGGGTCCAAGCCCCAGCATTTT	CASSMRQGSKPQHF